This T cell receptor (beta chain) came from a study of T cells after yellow fever vaccination. This clonotype was counted a few times. MiXCR, applied by TCRdb to the 5' RACE reads, yields one record per CDR3 protein. This table holds some 390,000 distinct CDR3 sequences, around 20% found once. This clonotype was sampled from a man between 18 and 29 years old who received the YFV17D yellow fever vaccine. The source material was PBMCs, sampled before the yellow fever booster vaccination.

The CDR3 here is CSARDMGGTDTQYF. The CDR3 region has the DNA TGCAGTGCTAGAGACATGGGGGGCACAGATACGCAGTATTTT. The rearrangement uses TRBV20-1 and TRBJ2-3; D possibly matches TRBD1 or TRBD2 (5 bases each). Trimming cost V 0 bases and J 1 base, with 8 bases left between them. CDR1 DFQATT and CDR2 SNEGSKA come from the germline V gene (reference sequence). This CDR3 is built from 14 residues.